The 13 T cell receptor beta chains presented below share a single source sample, sequenced in a study of technical replicates of blood from several donors. Sequenced by immunoSEQ multiplex PCR; TCRdb stores in-frame clones only, minus some. The table records 85,000 to 100,000 clones, 95% of them present only once. Sequenced input: T cells isolated from PBMCs. Receptors were obtained from a human donor in good health.

V gene TRBV6-1 combines with J gene TRBJ1-5; no definite D call. V lost 8 bases and J 4 bases, leaving 12 bases between the germline ends. The CDR3 extends over 13 amino acids. Germline assignment: CDR1 MNHNS and CDR2 SASEGT. The CDR3 region has the DNA TGTGCCAGCCTGGCACACCCAAATCAGCCCCAGCATTTT. This codes for CASLAHPNQPQHF.

The J gene is TRBJ2-7, the V gene TRBV2; 9 bases agree with TRBD2. V lost 6 bases and J lost 0; bases outside the gene matches: 9. The CDR3 contains 16 residues. Germline values: CDR1 SNHLY, CDR2 FYNNEI. The CDR3 nucleotides read TGTGCCAGCAGAATCGCTAGCGGGACGAGCTCCTACGAGCAGTACTTC. Translating gives CASRIASGTSSYEQYF. The complete variable domain, with remaining parts taken from reference TRBV2 and TRBJ2-7, reads EPEVTQTPSHQVTQMGQEVILRCVPISNHLYFYWYRQILGQKVEFLVSFYNNEISEKSEIFDDQFSVERPDGSNFTLKIRSTKLEDSAMYFCASRIASGTSSYEQYFGPGTRLTVT.

The CDR3 DNA is TGCGCCAGCAGCCTAACAGGCAGTCGAGACACCATATATTTT. Protein sequence: CASSLTGSRDTIYF. This chain joins TRBV5-1 and TRBJ1-3, with D possibly matching TRBD1 (5 bases). Germline CDR1 and CDR2: SGHRS and YFSETQ. This CDR3 has 14 amino acids. The V and J ends lost 4 bases and 8 bases respectively, with 16 bases between them.

This clone appeared a single time. The chain has TRBV6-1 and TRBJ1-4, with 8 bases lining up with TRBD1. Germline values: CDR1 MNHNS, CDR2 SASEGT. The CDR3 sequence is 14 residues long. The ends lost 5 bases at V and 12 bases at J; junction bases unmatched: 11. In DNA, the CDR3 is TGTGCCAGCAGTACTCGACAGGGGTCGGGCCAACTGTTTTTT. This sequence encodes CASSTRQGSGQLFF.

V gene TRBV19 combines with J gene TRBJ2-3; 9 nucleotides align to TRBD2. Germline CDR1 reads LNHDA; CDR2 reads SQIVND (reference sequence). V lost 10 bases and J lost 3; bases outside the gene matches: 8. The CDR3 is 14 amino acids. The CDR3 loop reads CATRPGLATDTQYF. DNA of the CDR3: TGTGCCACCAGGCCGGGACTAGCTACAGATACGCAGTATTTT.

The J gene is TRBJ1-1, the V gene TRBV6-1, with D unclear. The length of the CDR3 is 18 residues. Between the trimmed V and J ends, which lost 2 bases and 0 bases, there was a span of 19 bases. CDR1 MNHNS and CDR2 SASEGT come from the germline V gene. CDR3 amino acids: CASSESYPIVSLNTEAFF. DNA of the CDR3: TGTGCCAGCAGTGAAAGCTACCCCATCGTTTCTTTGAACACTGAAGCTTTCTTT.

This chain uses TRBV6-1 with TRBJ2-1; unclear D gene. The ends were cut back, 1 base at V and 6 bases at J, with 10 bases in the middle. In germline, CDR1 is MNHNS, CDR2 SASEGT. The CDR3 is 14 amino acids. The CDR3 loop reads CASSEDPGSNEQFF. In DNA form, the CDR3 reads TGTGCCAGCAGTGAAGATCCAGGCAGCAATGAGCAGTTCTTC.

The chain carries TRBV6-5 and TRBJ2-3; D unclear. The CDR3 covers 13 residues. In germline, CDR1 is MNHEY, CDR2 SVGAGI. V was shortened by 1 base and J by 6 bases, with 8 bases between the two germline ends. The chain's CDR3 is CASSYFAADTQYF. CDR3 DNA sequence: TGTGCCAGCAGTTACTTCGCAGCGGATACGCAGTATTTT.

The chain couples TRBV7-2 to TRBJ2-3, with TRBD2 identical over 8 bases. CDR3 length equals 14 residues. Germline V gene lookup returns CDR1 SGHTA and CDR2 FQGNSA. J lost 9 bases, V lost 5 bases, and 10 bases had no gene match. CDR3 sequence: CASSEPGLGITQYF. In DNA, the CDR3 is TGTGCCAGCAGCGAACCGGGACTAGGAATCACGCAGTATTTT.

The chain combines TRBV5-1 with TRBJ1-6, with 9 bases fitting TRBD1. The V gene's germline CDR1 is SGHRS and CDR2 YFSETQ. V lost 2 bases, J lost 5 bases, and 5 bases stayed unmatched. The CDR3 spans 16 residues. CDR3 nucleotides: TGCGCCAGCAGCTTAACAGGGGGCGATCATAATTCACCCCTCCACTTT. Its protein is CASSLTGGDHNSPLHF.

V usage is TRBV2 and J usage is TRBJ2-7, with 13 bases that match TRBD2. Losses at the gene ends were 4 bases for V and 4 bases for J; bases not matched to a gene: 1. Germline V gives CDR1 SNHLY, CDR2 FYNNEI. The CDR3 covers 14 residues. This chain's CDR3 is CASSGTSGSYEQYF. The CDR3 nucleotides are TGTGCCAGCAGTGGGACTAGCGGGAGTTACGAGCAGTACTTC. Using reference TRBV2 and TRBJ2-7 for the parts outside the CDR3, the full variable domain is EPEVTQTPSHQVTQMGQEVILRCVPISNHLYFYWYRQILGQKVEFLVSFYNNEISEKSEIFDDQFSVERPDGSNFTLKIRSTKLEDSAMYFCASSGTSGSYEQYFGPGTRLTVT.

The chain recombines TRBV5-1 with TRBJ1-6; 9 positions agree with TRBD1. CDR3 length: 14 amino acids. Per germline, CDR1 SGHRS and CDR2 YFSETQ. Unmatched junction bases numbered 8, after V lost 6 bases and J lost 10 bases. The CDR3: CASMGGQGFSPLHF. The CDR3 region has the DNA TGCGCCAGCATGGGGGGACAGGGATTCTCACCCCTCCACTTT.

The chain carries TRBV7-9 and TRBJ2-2, with D maybe TRBD1 (5 bases). V lost 2 bases, J lost 6 bases, and 7 bases lay in between. The length of the CDR3 is 13 residues. Germline lookup yields CDR1 SEHNR and CDR2 FQNEAQ (reference sequence). CDR3 sequence: CASSLLQAGELFF. The CDR3 coding sequence is TGTGCCAGCAGCTTATTACAGGCCGGGGAGCTGTTTTTT.